Following are 11 T cell receptor beta chains from one sample sequenced in a study of spatial heterogeneity in lung cancer. TCRdb re-analysed the 5' RACE reads in MiXCR, keeping a single row per CDR3 protein. This table has about 45,000 distinct CDR3 sequences, around 11% appearing once. Time point described: sample taken at primary tumor resection. Sequencing was performed on whole RNA extracted from tumor and nontumor lung tissue, or from frozen PBMC, and the material was left unsorted. Sample: PBMCs, taken at surgery. The receptors derive from a female donor with early-stage non-small cell lung cancer.

V and J are TRBV10-3 and TRBJ2-5; TRBD1 aligns across 7 bases. This CDR3 spans 14 amino acids. V lost 3 bases, J lost 3 bases, and 4 bases stayed unmatched. Germline V gives CDR1 ENHRY, CDR2 SYGVKD. The CDR3 nucleotides are TGTGCCATCAGTGAATCCGGGACAGAAGAGACCCAGTACTTC. Protein: CAISESGTEETQYF.

In this sample, this clonotype turned up a few times. The chain recombines TRBV5-6 with TRBJ2-7; D is ambiguous. V lost 2 bases, J lost 3 bases, and 9 bases lay in between. The germline gives CDR1 SGHDT, CDR2 YYEEEE. This CDR3 has 13 residues. This CDR3 reads CASSFGSLYEQYF. Here the CDR3 DNA reads TGTGCCAGCAGCTTCGGCAGCCTCTACGAGCAGTACTTC. Together with reference TRBV5-6 and TRBJ2-7, the CDR3 gives the full variable domain: DAGVTQSPTHLIKTRGQQVTLRCSPKSGHDTVSWYQQALGQGPQFIFQYYEEEERQRGNFPDRFSGHQFPNYSSELNVNALLLGDSALYLCASSFGSLYEQYFGPGTRLTVT.

The chain is built from TRBV3-1 and TRBJ2-7, with 11 bases fitting TRBD1. V dropped 4 bases and J dropped 4; count of bases not matched to a gene: 0. CDR1 is LGHDT and CDR2 is YNNKEL in the germline V gene (reference sequence). This CDR3 spans 13 amino acids. This CDR3 is CASSRDRGYEQYF. The CDR3 DNA follows: TGTGCCAGCAGCCGGGACAGGGGGTACGAGCAGTACTTC.

This clonotype was found a few times. The V call is TRBV24-1, the J call TRBJ2-7, with D tentatively TRBD2 (6 bases). With 3 bases removed from V and 6 bases from J, the gap between germline ends came to 14 bases. The CDR3 loop spans 14 amino acids. The germline gives CDR1 KGHDR, CDR2 SFDVKD. CDR3 DNA sequence: TGTGCCACCAGTGATCCTGGTGCGGGGCGCGAGCAGTACTTC. Translating gives CATSDPGAGREQYF.

V is TRBV18 and J is TRBJ1-1; TRBD1 agrees at 8 bases. The CDR3 has 14 amino acids. Germline V gene data show CDR1 as KGHSH and CDR2 as LQKENI. V lost 3 bases to trimming and J lost 4 bases; unmatched junction nucleotides: 4. The CDR3 sequence: CASSPDRARTEAFF. The CDR3 DNA reads as TGTGCCAGCTCACCGGACAGGGCGCGCACTGAAGCTTTCTTT.

This clonotype was counted only a few times. The chain employs TRBV6-5 and TRBJ2-2; 8 bases agree with TRBD2. The CDR3 spans 16 residues. V was clipped by 0 bases and J by 1 base; unmatched bases: 1. Per the germline V gene, CDR1 is MNHEY and CDR2 is SVGAGI. CDR3 bases: TGTGCCAGCAGTTACTCTGGGACTAGGAACACCGGGGAGCTGTTTTTT. Its translation: CASSYSGTRNTGELFF.

This clonotype has a count of ten or more. The chain employs TRBV5-1 and TRBJ2-5; tentatively, D is TRBD1 (6 bases). The CDR3 totals 15 residues. V lost 1 base to trimming and J lost 2 bases, with 12 bases between them. Germline CDR1 SGHRS, CDR2 YFSETQ. CDR3 bases: TGCGCCAGCAGCTTGACAGGGACGCGTCAAGAGACCCAGTACTTC. Its protein is CASSLTGTRQETQYF.

This clonotype was counted only a few times. This rearrangement joins TRBV20-1 to TRBJ2-3; D call uncertain. The germline V gene has CDR1 DFQATT and CDR2 SNEGSKA (reference sequence). This CDR3 has 13 residues. V was trimmed by 6 bases and J by 5 bases, leaving 15 bases between them. The DNA of the CDR3 is TGCAGTGCCCTGAAGTCCCCGGGAGATACGCAGTATTTT. It yields the protein CSALKSPGDTQYF.

Note on this clonotype: Without the conserved terminal phenylalanine or tryptophan, this CDR3 likely stems from a read error. No DNA is shown, since the ends of the CDR3 on it are uncertain; the CDR3 is the one TCRdb lists. The chain employs TRBV7-2 and TRBJ2-1; TRBD2, the D gene given by the table, was not confirmed from the DNA. The germline V gene encodes CDR1 SGHTA and CDR2 FQGNSA. The CDR3 extends over 16 residues, inclusive of both ends. The CDR3: CDRRLAFGGSRNEQVL.

To note about this clonotype: This may be a read error, as it is one base from a much larger clone. The rearrangement joins TRBV7-8 to TRBJ2-7; maybe TRBD1 (5 bases). The CDR3 is 15 residues long. Germline V gene data show CDR1 as SGHVS and CDR2 as FQNEAQ. CDR3 bases: TGTGCCAGAAGCTTAGGGGTAGGGGCGGCCTACGAGCAGTACTTC. Translated, it gives CARSLGVGAAYEQYF.

The CDR3 region is CASSAGQGNSEKLFF. The CDR3 coding sequence is TGTGCCAGCAGCGCCGGACAGGGAAACAGTGAAAAACTGTTTTTT. The chain recombines TRBV7-9 with TRBJ1-4; 8 nucleotides align to TRBD1. This CDR3 spans 15 amino acids. The germline CDR1 and CDR2 sequences are SEHNR and FQNEAQ (reference sequence). Unmatched junction bases numbered 9, after V lost 5 bases and J lost 7 bases. Complete variable domain (other parts from reference TRBV7-9 and TRBJ1-4): DTGVSQNPRHKITKRGQNVTFRCDPISEHNRLYWYRQTLGQGPEFLTYFQNEAQLEKSRLLSDRFSAERPKGSFSTLEIQRTEQGDSAMYLCASSAGQGNSEKLFFGSGTQLSVL.